This record concerns one T cell receptor (beta chain) sequence. V dropped 4 bases and J dropped 7; count of bases not matched to a gene: 7. The CDR3 has 14 residues. CDR1 and CDR2 from the germline V gene are LNHDA and SQIVND (reference sequence). The sample originates from a study of CD4 T cell repertoires in COVID-19. Sequencing was performed with immunoSEQ multiplex PCR; in TCRdb, only in-frame clones are kept and a portion is missing. Of about 24,000 clones in the sample, nearly 95% were seen once. These memory T cells were uncultured and sequenced directly after ex vivo isolation. This clonotype was sampled from a human donor who had COVID-19. V is TRBV19 and J is TRBJ2-7, with 10 nucleotides matching TRBD2. The material was circulating follicular helper CD4+ T cells (cTfh) from blood, obtained before the COVID-19 pandemic. CDR3 sequence: CASSTERGGREQYF. The CDR3 coding sequence is TGTGCCAGTAGTACCGAGCGGGGGGGGAGAGAGCAGTACTTC.